The 26 T cell receptor beta chains reported below all come from one sample, sequenced in a study of cytomegalovirus exposure and HLA in healthy donors (dated by TCRdb to 2017 to 2019). The library came from the immunoSEQ multiplex PCR assay. For the multiplex PCR, a mixture combining 60 forward primers for TCR Vbeta segments and 13 reverse primers for TCR Jbeta segments was used. Imported from immuneACCESS, the table was reduced by TCRdb to in-frame sequences with V and J called. These copies leave out some clones; in studies compared against another copy, an unresolved V gene accounts for under half, and the cause of the remainder is not known. This sample comprises 120,000 to 150,000 clones, around 79% of them detected only once. Jointly, the top ten make up approximately 2.9% of the sample. The material sequenced was PBMCs. These receptors all stem from a man between 40 and 49 years old in good health and CMV-seropositive.

This clone occurred a few times. The rearrangement joins TRBV4-1 to TRBJ2-7, with 11 bases identical to TRBD1. V shed 3 bases, J shed 2 bases, and the junction held 3 bases outside the gene matches. Germline CDR1 reads MGHRA; CDR2 reads YSYEKL. The CDR3 has 15 residues. In DNA, the CDR3 is TGCGCCAGCAGCCAGGGGACAGGGGGTACCTACGAGCAGTACTTC. Protein sequence: CASSQGTGGTYEQYF.

Here the CDR3 reads CASALRVGTEAFF. In DNA form, the CDR3 reads TGTGCCAGCGCCTTGCGGGTGGGTACTGAAGCTTTCTTT. This sequence joins TRBV6-4 and TRBJ1-1; D not resolved. CDR1 and CDR2 (germline): MRHNA, SNTAGT. This CDR3 is built from 13 residues. Trimming shortened V by 8 bases and J by 5 bases, and 15 bases separated the two germline ends.

The J gene is TRBJ2-7, the V gene TRBV5-6; 8 bases agree with TRBD1. Germline V gene lookup returns CDR1 SGHDT and CDR2 YYEEEE. CDR3 length: 13 residues. The V segment lost 4 bases and the J segment 2 bases; nucleotides outside the gene matches: 2. The CDR3 reads CASSLTGAYEQYF. The CDR3 bases are TGTGCCAGCAGCCTGACAGGGGCCTACGAGCAGTACTTC.

This clone was seen more than once but under ten times. The chain uses TRBV25-1 and TRBJ2-5; D is ambiguous. Trimming pared 5 bases from V and 5 bases from J, leaving 9 bases between. The CDR3 is made up of 12 amino acids. CDR1 MGHDK and CDR2 SYGVNS come from the germline V gene. The CDR3 loop is CASSFQTETQYF. In DNA, the CDR3 is TGTGCCAGCAGTTTCCAGACTGAGACCCAGTACTTC.

The gene calls are TRBV28 and TRBJ1-2; D gene ambiguous. The germline V gene encodes CDR1 MDHEN and CDR2 SYDVKM. There are 15 residues in the CDR3. With 6 bases removed from V and 0 bases from J, the gap between germline ends came to 14 bases. This CDR3 reads CASRRVYGPNYGYTF. The DNA of the CDR3 is TGTGCCAGCAGGCGGGTATACGGGCCTAACTATGGCTACACCTTC.

This clone was found a few times. The chain uses TRBV5-1 and TRBJ1-2, with TRBD1 matching over 8 bases. With 4 bases clipped from V and 4 bases from J, the junction kept 12 bases outside the gene matches. The CDR3 length is 16 residues. Germline V gives CDR1 SGHRS, CDR2 YFSETQ. The CDR3 protein is CASSPGTGNLGYGYTF. As DNA, the CDR3 is TGCGCCAGCAGCCCGGGGACAGGCAACCTCGGCTATGGCTACACCTTC.

The rearrangement uses TRBV25-1 and TRBJ2-3; 7 nucleotides agree with TRBD1. Trimming cost V 6 bases and J 4 bases; bases outside gene matches: 16. Germline CDR1 MGHDK, CDR2 SYGVNS. This CDR3 comprises 17 residues. The CDR3 loop reads CASSRGTGPQFADTQYF. The CDR3, as DNA: TGTGCCAGCAGCAGGGGGACCGGGCCTCAGTTTGCAGATACGCAGTATTTT.

There are a few counts of this clone. The J gene is TRBJ2-2, the V gene TRBV5-6, with D uncertain. The germline V and J ends were trimmed by 4 bases and 2 bases, with 15 bases remaining between them. Per germline, CDR1 SGHDT and CDR2 YYEEEE. The CDR3 covers 16 residues. The CDR3 protein is CASSALGVLNTGELFF. CDR3 coding DNA: TGTGCCAGCAGCGCGCTAGGAGTACTTAACACCGGGGAGCTGTTTTTT.

This clone has a single count. The chain links TRBV30 to TRBJ2-3; unclear D gene. Trimming cost V 2 bases and J 2 bases, with 11 bases left between them. The CDR3 contains 14 residues. CDR1 is GTSNPN and CDR2 is SVGIG in the germline V gene (reference sequence). The CDR3 DNA reads as TGTGCCTGGAGTCTGTCCGTCCCCACAGATACGCAGTATTTT. This sequence encodes CAWSLSVPTDTQYF.

The chain links TRBV30 to TRBJ1-1; D is ambiguous. The CDR3 has 12 amino acids. The ends were cut back, 2 bases at V and 0 bases at J, with 4 bases in the middle. Germline assignment: CDR1 GTSNPN and CDR2 SVGIG (reference sequence). CDR3 sequence reads: CAWSPLNTEAFF. CDR3 bases: TGTGCCTGGAGTCCCTTGAACACTGAAGCTTTCTTT.

Here the CDR3 reads CASSRPGLAGGPAYNEQFF. The CDR3 DNA follows: TGTGCCAGCAGCCGACCTGGACTAGCGGGAGGGCCGGCCTACAATGAGCAGTTCTTC. The chain employs TRBV5-4 and TRBJ2-1; 15 bases fit TRBD2. From germline, CDR1 is SGHNT and CDR2 YYREEE (reference sequence). The CDR3 totals 19 residues. The V gene end was trimmed by 4 bases and the J gene end by 2 bases; junction bases not matched to a gene: 10.

The chain links TRBV6-6 to TRBJ1-2; D unresolved. The CDR3 extends over 12 amino acids. CDR1 and CDR2 from the germline V gene are MNHNY and SVGAGI (reference sequence). The ends were cut back, 2 bases at V and 2 bases at J, with 3 bases in the middle. The CDR3 DNA follows: TGTGCCAGCAGTTACCTAAACTATGGCTACACCTTC. Translating it yields CASSYLNYGYTF.

The chain employs TRBV18 and TRBJ2-1; 8 nucleotides match TRBD2. The CDR3 loop spans 14 amino acids. With V trimmed by 5 bases and J by 5 bases, 5 bases remained unmatched. Germline loops: CDR1 KGHSH, CDR2 LQKENI. For the CDR3, the DNA is TGTGCCAGCTCAAAGGGACTAGATAACAATGAGCAGTTCTTC. It yields the protein CASSKGLDNNEQFF.

The chain recombines TRBV6-1 with TRBJ1-2, with TRBD1 as a possible D gene (5 bases). CDR3 length: 13 residues. Trimming stripped 2 bases from V and 8 bases from J, with 12 bases between. Looked up from germline, CDR1 is MNHNS and CDR2 is SASEGT. CDR3 DNA sequence: TGTGCCAGCAGTGAATTCGGGGGAATGGGCTACACCTTC. Translation: CASSEFGGMGYTF.

This rearrangement joins TRBV29-1 to TRBJ1-1; D is ambiguous. The CDR3 length is 10 residues. CDR1 is SQVTM and CDR2 is ANQGSEA in the germline V gene. The V end was cut by 7 bases, the J end by 0 bases, with 3 bases between. As DNA, the CDR3 is TGCAGCGCCATGAACACTGAAGCTTTCTTT. Translating gives CSAMNTEAFF.

The chain has TRBV19 and TRBJ1-2, with a possible D match to TRBD1 (6 bases). Trimming shortened V by 2 bases and J by 8 bases, and 15 bases separated the two germline ends. The CDR3 length is 14 residues. Germline V CDR1 and CDR2: LNHDA, SQIVND (reference sequence). The CDR3 DNA follows: TGTGCCAGTAGTATACTTGCAACAGGGAAGGGCTACACCTTC. Its translation is CASSILATGKGYTF.

This chain joins TRBV5-5 and TRBJ2-1, with 12 bases fitting TRBD2. Trimming cost V 4 bases and J 6 bases; bases outside gene matches: 5. This CDR3 has 15 amino acids. Germline V gene lookup returns CDR1 SGHKS and CDR2 YYEKEE (reference sequence). CDR3 DNA sequence: TGTGCCAGCAGCCCTCCTAGCGGGAGGGGCAATGAGCAGTTCTTC. It codes for CASSPPSGRGNEQFF.

There are a few counts of this clone. The DNA for the CDR3 is TGTGCCAGCAGCTCGAGACAAAAGAGCTACGGCTACACCTTC. This encodes CASSSRQKSYGYTF. The chain combines TRBV11-2 with TRBJ1-2; no firm D call. Trimming removed 4 bases from V and 8 bases from J, with 17 bases in between. The CDR3 totals 14 residues. The germline CDR1 and CDR2 sequences are SGHAT and FQNNGV. The variable domain in full, completed from reference TRBV11-2 and TRBJ1-2, reads EAGVAQSPRYKIIEKRQSVAFWCNPISGHATLYWYQQILGQGPKLLIQFQNNGVVDDSQLPKDRFSAERLKGVDSTLKIQPAKLEDSAVYLCASSSRQKSYGYTFGSGTRLTVV.

Concerning this clone: Other DNA variants within this sample encode the same CDR3. The genes are TRBV30 and TRBJ2-3; 7 nucleotides match TRBD2. V trimming: 3 bases; J trimming: 4 bases; junction bases outside the gene matches: 13. This CDR3 has 16 residues. Per germline, CDR1 GTSNPN and CDR2 SVGIG (reference sequence). This CDR3 reads CAWSVAGLTGADTQYF. The CDR3 coding sequence is TGTGCCTGGAGCGTCGCGGGACTAACGGGAGCAGATACGCAGTATTTT.

V is TRBV27 and J is TRBJ2-1; possibly TRBD1 for D (9 bases). V was clipped by 6 bases and J by 8 bases, with 17 bases between them. Germline V gene sequence: CDR1 MNHEY, CDR2 SMNVEV (reference sequence). The CDR3 extends over 14 amino acids. The CDR3 DNA sequence: TGTGCCAGCAGGACAGGGGGAGCGGGGGATGAGCAGTTCTTC. Its translation: CASRTGGAGDEQFF.

This clone was picked up a small number of times. Because the CDR3's place on the DNA is in doubt, the DNA is left out and the CDR3 is given as listed by TCRdb. The chain joins TRBV7-3 to TRBJ1-2; the table assigns TRBD1, which was not confirmed against the DNA. The germline gives CDR1 SGHTA, CDR2 FQGTGA. The CDR3 extends over 13 residues, inclusive of both ends. The CDR3 is CASSFGPGEGYTF.

This chain links TRBV19 with TRBJ2-7; the match to TRBD2 covers 12 bases. The CDR3 loop spans 15 amino acids. Germline V gene data show CDR1 as LNHDA and CDR2 as SQIVND (reference sequence). V lost 4 bases to trimming and J lost 3 bases; unmatched junction nucleotides: 4. This chain's CDR3 is CASSTGLAGRYEQYF. DNA for the CDR3: TGTGCCAGTAGTACAGGACTAGCGGGACGCTACGAGCAGTACTTC.

This clone occurred a few times. The gene calls are TRBV18 and TRBJ2-3; 9 bases align to TRBD2. The V gene's germline CDR1 is KGHSH and CDR2 LQKENI. The CDR3 length is 17 residues. J gave up 5 bases and V 0 bases, and 9 bases lay outside the gene matches. CDR3 protein: CASSPPGSGRLKDTQYF. For the CDR3, the DNA is TGTGCCAGCTCACCACCGGGGAGCGGGAGGCTGAAAGATACGCAGTATTTT.

The J gene is TRBJ2-7, the V gene TRBV18; the D gene is possibly TRBD1 (5 bases). This CDR3 is built from 15 residues. Germline lookup yields CDR1 KGHSH and CDR2 LQKENI. Trimming cost V 0 bases and J 0 bases, with 9 bases left between them. The CDR3 sequence is CASSPPTVSSYEQYF. CDR3 in DNA: TGTGCCAGCTCACCACCGACAGTAAGCTCCTACGAGCAGTACTTC.

The J gene is TRBJ1-2, the V gene TRBV27; 8 nucleotides match TRBD1. Germline assignment: CDR1 MNHEY and CDR2 SMNVEV (reference sequence). This CDR3 region has 19 residues. V shed 0 bases and J 4 bases; nucleotides not matched to a gene: 16. In DNA form, the CDR3 reads TGTGCCAGCAGTTTATCGAGAGGCCTGGGGACAGGTGATATCTATGGCTACACCTTC. Encoded protein: CASSLSRGLGTGDIYGYTF.

CDR3 region: CASSVVGASNTGELFF. In nucleotides, the CDR3 is TGTGCCAGCAGCGTAGTTGGAGCGTCGAACACCGGGGAGCTGTTTTTT. This chain joins TRBV9 and TRBJ2-2; D call uncertain. V lost 0 bases, J lost 0 bases, and 9 bases lay in between. CDR1 is SGDLS, CDR2 YYNGEE, per germline. This CDR3 is built from 16 residues.